The clone carrying this TCR beta chain occurred once. Its antigen remains unknown. These data originate in a study of cytomegalovirus exposure and HLA in healthy donors. Study details: Earlier work reported 95 million to 130 million unique TCR beta sequences from about 180 million T cells. An early release of data contained about 85 million unique TCRs, which came from HLA-typed donors.

Study results and caveats: Accurate prediction of most subjects' HLA-A and HLA-B alleles from TCR beta sequences was reported.

Use of 60 Vbeta and 13 Jbeta primers characterized the PCR. Sequencing was performed with immunoSEQ multiplex PCR; in TCRdb, only in-frame clones are kept and a portion is missing. The repertoire holds under 150,000 clones, with approximately 80% as singletons. Sequencing used PBMCs. The TCR sequence derives from a girl under 10 years old in good health and CMV-seronegative.

The CDR3 reads CASSVAGGQGPYEQYF. Here the CDR3 DNA reads TGTGCCAGCAGCGTAGCTGGGGGACAGGGTCCCTACGAGCAGTACTTC. The chain employs TRBV9 and TRBJ2-7; 9 bases are shared with TRBD1. The V and J ends lost 0 bases and 2 bases, in that order; junction bases with no gene match: 6. In germline, CDR1 is SGDLS, CDR2 YYNGEE. The CDR3 sequence is 16 residues long.